This T cell receptor beta chain came from a study of neurological immune-mediated disorders. Details on this clonotype: Its target is not known.

General study results and limits: One cluster of related CDR3 sequences contained, by phylogenetic grouping, the repertoires of 18 of 34 multiple sclerosis patients and formed a possible signature.

TCRdb reprocessed the 5' RACE reads with MiXCR, giving one entry per CDR3 protein. The data show 46,000 or so distinct CDR3 sequences, less than 5% seen once. The sequence derives from a woman aged 55-70 years with multiple sclerosis. Sequences were obtained from PBMCs.

CDR3 sequence (DNA): TGCGCCAGCAGCCGCCCTAGCGGGGGGGCCGGGGCCAAAAACATTCAGTACTTC. Translation: CASSRPSGGAGAKNIQYF. V gene TRBV4-1 combines with J gene TRBJ2-4, with TRBD2 matching over 12 bases. The CDR3 contains 18 residues. Germline CDR1 reads MGHRA; CDR2 reads YSYEKL. The V segment lost 4 bases and the J segment 1 base; nucleotides outside the gene matches: 8.